This T cell receptor (beta chain) appears in the sequencing data of a study of T cells in Graves' hyperthyroidism and ophthalmopathy. Study summary: Peripheral blood was obtained at initial diagnosis, preceding any treatment. General study findings and limits: Ophthalmopathy was predicted by the model a median of about six months ahead of onset.

This clonotype was observed a few times. Its antigen is not known. Researchers took RNA transcripts and amplified the TCR beta CDR3 regions from them. First-round RT-PCR with HTBI primers amplified the TCR CDR3 region. One entry per CDR3 protein results from TCRdb running MiXCR on the multiplex PCR reads. The sample includes some 460,000 distinct CDR3 sequences, around 16% seen only once; the top ten take around 7%. Criteria for exclusion of patients were uncontrolled infection, other autoimmune disease, pregnancy or lactation. This sequence was found in a woman under 30 with Graves' hyperthyroidism. Sequenced: blood.

The CDR3 nucleotides read TGCAGCGTTTCTCGGGGGGCAGCTCAGCCCCAGCATTTT. Its protein product is CSVSRGAAQPQHF. This chain uses TRBV29-1 with TRBJ1-5, with D maybe TRBD1 (6 bases). The germline CDR1 and CDR2 sequences are SQVTM and ANQGSEA. The V end was cut by 5 bases, the J end by 6 bases, with 14 bases between. The CDR3 extends over 13 amino acids.